One and the same sample provided the 20 T cell receptor beta chains below, sequenced in a study of shared clonotypes between healthy human individuals. TCRdb keeps only in-frame clones here, not all; method: immunoSEQ multiplex PCR. The data hold approximately 350,000 clones, with about 74% observed a single time. Material for sequencing was memory CD4+ T cells sorted from blood. Sample subset: CD45RA-negative fraction. The receptors were gathered from a man aged 25-45 years in good health.

The chain employs TRBV7-2 and TRBJ2-1; 7 bases match TRBD1. After removal of 5 bases from V and 8 bases from J, the junction contained 12 bases not matched to a gene. In germline, CDR1 is SGHTA, CDR2 FQGNSA. The CDR3 is 15 residues long. CDR3 region: CASSATGQTQHEQFF. CDR3 sequence (DNA): TGTGCCAGCAGCGCCACGGGACAGACCCAACATGAGCAGTTCTTC.

J is TRBJ2-7 and V is TRBV19; 9 positions agree with TRBD2. Germline V gene sequence: CDR1 LNHDA, CDR2 SQIVND (reference sequence). The CDR3 is 15 amino acids. V shed 3 bases, J shed 2 bases, and the junction held 5 bases outside the gene matches. CDR3 nucleotide sequence: TGTGCCAGTAGTATGTTGGCTAGCGGGACCTACGAGCAGTACTTC. It yields the protein CASSMLASGTYEQYF.

The chain has TRBV5-5 and TRBJ2-1; TRBD2 matches at 8 bases. CDR1 and CDR2 (germline): SGHKS, YYEKEE (reference sequence). V lost 0 bases, J lost 12 bases, and 2 bases stayed unmatched. This CDR3 region has 12 residues. CDR3 in amino acids: CASSLELAGQFF. The CDR3 DNA is TGTGCCAGCAGCTTGGAGCTAGCGGGGCAGTTCTTC.

This clone has a single count. The chain uses TRBV11-2 and TRBJ1-1, with D unresolved. Trimming removed 5 bases from V and 4 bases from J, with 11 bases in between. The CDR3 totals 13 residues. Germline CDR1 reads SGHAT; CDR2 reads FQNNGV. In nucleotides, the CDR3 is TGTGCCAGCAGCCCCCCCTGGGGCACTGAAGCTTTCTTT. It is translated as CASSPPWGTEAFF.

The chain is built from TRBV9 and TRBJ1-1, with D tentatively TRBD1 (6 bases). This CDR3 has 15 amino acids. Deletions cut 0 bases from V and 4 bases from J, with 13 bases between. CDR1 and CDR2 (germline): SGDLS, YYNGEE. CDR3 amino acids: CASSVEGGRGTEAFF. The DNA for the CDR3 is TGTGCCAGCAGCGTAGAAGGGGGTAGAGGCACTGAAGCTTTCTTT.

The chain employs TRBV28 and TRBJ2-5; D is ambiguous. The V end was cut by 7 bases, the J end by 0 bases, with 9 bases between. CDR1 is MDHEN and CDR2 is SYDVKM in the germline V gene. CDR3 size: 13 residues. Written as DNA, the CDR3 is TGTGCCAGCACTGAGATCCACCAAGAGACCCAGTACTTC. Translated: CASTEIHQETQYF.

The J gene is TRBJ2-2, the V gene TRBV5-4; D uncertain. The CDR3 is 14 amino acids. Trimming left V 0 bases short and J 4 bases short, with 7 bases between. CDR1 SGHNT and CDR2 YYREEE come from the germline V gene (reference sequence). This CDR3 is CASSLGLSTGELFF. As DNA, the CDR3 is TGTGCCAGCAGCTTGGGACTCTCCACCGGGGAGCTGTTTTTT.

The chain links TRBV29-1 to TRBJ2-1; 9 bases are a match to TRBD2. Germline CDR1 SQVTM, CDR2 ANQGSEA. Trimming at V came to 4 bases and at J to 5 bases, leaving 15 bases not matched to a gene. The CDR3 spans 17 residues. CDR3 coding DNA: TGCAGCGTTGGGTCGCTAGCGGGAACCTTAACCAACAATGAGCAGTTCTTC. Translated, it gives CSVGSLAGTLTNNEQFF.

Comments on this clone: A junction boundary mismatches the germline segment, possibly from a read error. V and J are TRBV29-1 and TRBJ2-5; TRBD1 agrees at 9 bases. This CDR3 is 16 amino acids long. Germline CDR1 reads SQVTM; CDR2 reads ANQGSEA. In nucleotides, the CDR3 is TGCAGCGTCGAAGGACAGGGGCCGTCTACCCAAGAGACCCAGTACTTC. It yields the protein CSVEGQGPSTQETQYF.

The genes are TRBV9 and TRBJ2-6; D remains unclear. The CDR3 is 16 amino acids. V was pared by 0 bases and J by 0 bases, with 7 bases between. Germline-derived CDR1 and CDR2 are SGDLS and YYNGEE. CDR3 amino acids: CASSVGSLSGANVLTF. As DNA, the CDR3 is TGTGCCAGCAGCGTAGGTTCCCTCTCTGGGGCCAACGTCCTGACTTTC.

This clone showed up just a few times. The chain links TRBV7-2 to TRBJ2-5; 7 bases fit TRBD2. The CDR3 length is 13 residues. CDR1 is SGHTA and CDR2 is FQGNSA in the germline V gene. The V and J ends lost 5 bases and 13 bases, in that order; junction bases with no gene match: 13. CDR3 DNA: TGTGCCAGCAGCCCTGGGGGGGGACTCAAGGCGTACTTC. Protein product: CASSPGGGLKAYF. Supplemented by reference TRBV7-2 and TRBJ2-5, the full variable domain reads GAGVSQSPSNKVTEKGKDVELRCDPISGHTALYWYRQSLGQGLEFLIYFQGNSAPDKSGLPSDRFSAERTGGSVSTLTIQRTQQEDSAVYLCASSPGGGLKAYFGPGTRLLVL.

The rearrangement links TRBV19 to TRBJ1-5, with D perhaps TRBD1 (5 bases). The CDR3 has 15 residues. Trimming stripped 3 bases from V and 3 bases from J, with 12 bases between. The germline gives CDR1 LNHDA, CDR2 SQIVND (reference sequence). The CDR3: CASSMGVTHNQPQHF. The CDR3 nucleotides read TGTGCCAGTAGTATGGGGGTCACTCACAATCAGCCCCAGCATTTT.

At least ten counts were recorded for this clone. The rearrangement joins TRBV4-1 to TRBJ2-1, with TRBD2 identical over 13 bases. This CDR3 has 16 amino acids. The V and J ends lost 5 bases and 3 bases, in that order; junction bases with no gene match: 4. Germline loops: CDR1 MGHRA, CDR2 YSYEKL. The CDR3 spells CASSFRTSGSYNEQFF. CDR3 nucleotide sequence: TGCGCCAGCAGCTTTCGGACTAGCGGGAGCTACAATGAGCAGTTCTTC.

This sequence joins TRBV2 and TRBJ2-2, with 10 bases aligning to TRBD1. Germline CDR1 reads SNHLY; CDR2 reads FYNNEI. Trimming at V came to 7 bases and at J to 6 bases, leaving 14 bases not matched to a gene. The CDR3 contains 17 residues. The CDR3 DNA reads TGTGCCAGCATCCACCGACAGGGGGCATCATGGGCCGGGGAGCTGTTTTTT. It translates to CASIHRQGASWAGELFF.

The chain employs TRBV18 and TRBJ1-4; no clear D gene. V lost 2 bases and J 0 bases, leaving 13 bases between the germline ends. This CDR3 has 17 residues. CDR1 is KGHSH, CDR2 LQKENI, per germline. CDR3 residues: CASSPNILSATNEKLFF. In DNA form, the CDR3 reads TGTGCCAGCTCACCAAATATCCTCAGCGCAACTAATGAAAAACTGTTTTTT.

V and J are TRBV7-8 and TRBJ1-5; 7 nucleotides line up with TRBD1. Germline CDR1 is SGHVS and CDR2 is FQNEAQ. J gave up 4 bases and V 6 bases, and 6 bases lay outside the gene matches. The CDR3 sequence is 14 residues long. CDR3 residues: CASSFDRVNQPQHF. The CDR3 DNA sequence: TGTGCCAGCAGTTTCGACAGGGTAAATCAGCCCCAGCATTTT.

The chain recombines TRBV28 with TRBJ2-7; TRBD1 matches at 7 bases. J gave up 4 bases and V 7 bases, and 13 bases lay outside the gene matches. The germline gives CDR1 MDHEN, CDR2 SYDVKM. This CDR3 has 15 amino acids. CDR3 sequence (DNA): TGTGCCAGCACCGGAACCGGGACAGACCGTTACGAGCAGTACTTC. This gives the protein CASTGTGTDRYEQYF.

The chain couples TRBV2 to TRBJ1-1, with unresolved D. Trimming removed 6 bases from V and 4 bases from J, with 9 bases in between. CDR1 and CDR2 (germline): SNHLY, FYNNEI. The CDR3 contains 12 residues. DNA for the CDR3: TGTGCCAGCAGCCGTACTCGCACTGAAGCTTTCTTT. Amino acids: CASSRTRTEAFF.

The gene calls are TRBV28 and TRBJ2-2, with 8 bases matching TRBD2. The CDR3 loop spans 17 amino acids. Trimming took 6 bases from V and 4 from J; bases not matched to a gene: 13. The germline gives CDR1 MDHEN, CDR2 SYDVKM. The chain's CDR3 is CASRPRGGRDSTGELFF. The CDR3, as DNA: TGTGCCAGCAGGCCCCGGGGGGGGCGCGATTCCACCGGGGAGCTGTTTTTT. Variable domain in full (rest from reference TRBV28 and TRBJ2-2): DVKVTQSSRYLVKRTGEKVFLECVQDMDHENMFWYRQDPGLGLRLIYFSYDVKMKEKGDIPEGYSVSREKKERFSLILESASTNQTSMYLCASRPRGGRDSTGELFFGEGSRLTVL.

This chain uses TRBV18 with TRBJ2-2; a possible D gene is TRBD2 (6 bases). This CDR3 comprises 17 residues. V was clipped by 0 bases and J by 8 bases, with 19 bases between them. Germline V lookup: CDR1 KGHSH, CDR2 LQKENI. CDR3: CASSPPRGEGAIGELFF. The CDR3 DNA sequence: TGTGCCAGCTCACCACCCCGCGGGGAAGGAGCGATTGGGGAGCTGTTTTTT. Full variable domain (outside the CDR3, taken from reference TRBV18 and TRBJ2-2): NAGVMQNPRHLVRRRGQEARLRCSPMKGHSHVYWYRQLPEEGLKFMVYLQKENIIDESGMPKERFSAEFPKEGPSILRIQQVVRGDSAAYFCASSPPRGEGAIGELFFGEGSRLTVL.